This T cell receptor (beta chain) was profiled in a study of cytotoxic CD8 clonotypes in ibrutinib-treated CLL. Study findings and constraints: Public clonotypes showed up rarely, and on treatment they shrank or held steady. At ibrutinib response, clonality increased, and at progression it declined back toward baseline.

Comment on this clone: Antigen: not known.

TCRdb's table, derived via immunoSEQ multiplex PCR, lists solely in-frame clones and lacks some. The data contain approximately 320,000 clones, roughly 71% of them singletons. The V gene lost 4 bases and the J gene lost 0 bases, with 16 bases spanning the gap. CDR1 MNHNS and CDR2 SASEGT come from the germline V gene. This CDR3 has 17 residues. V and J are TRBV6-1 and TRBJ1-5, with TRBD1 as a possible D gene (6 bases). Specimen: PBMCs, collected after 36 months of ibrutinib treatment. This clonotype was obtained from a human donor with chronic lymphocytic leukemia. CDR3 loop: CASSVGTHVNSNQPQHF. The CDR3 DNA is TGTGCCAGCAGTGTCGGGACACACGTAAATAGCAATCAGCCCCAGCATTTT.